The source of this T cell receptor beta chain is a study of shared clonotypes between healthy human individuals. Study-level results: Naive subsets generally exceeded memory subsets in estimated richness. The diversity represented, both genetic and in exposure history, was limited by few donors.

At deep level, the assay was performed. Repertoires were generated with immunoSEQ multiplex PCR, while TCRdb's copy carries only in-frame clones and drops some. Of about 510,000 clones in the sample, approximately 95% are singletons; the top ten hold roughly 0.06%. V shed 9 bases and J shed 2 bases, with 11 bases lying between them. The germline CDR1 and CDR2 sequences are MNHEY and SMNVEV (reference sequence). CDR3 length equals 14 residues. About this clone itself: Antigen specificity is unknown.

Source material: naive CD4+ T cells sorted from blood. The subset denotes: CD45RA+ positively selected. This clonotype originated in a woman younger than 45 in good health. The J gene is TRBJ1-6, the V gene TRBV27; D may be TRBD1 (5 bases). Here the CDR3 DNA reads TGTGCCAGTTCACGACAGCCCTATAATTCACCCCTCCACTTT. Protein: CASSRQPYNSPLHF.